This T cell receptor beta chain was found in a study of tumor-infiltrating lymphocytes in primary liver carcinoma. Study-wide results and limits: Tumors significantly exceeded blood in top-250-clone fraction (p = 0.039). The bulk unsorted samples meant that CD4+ and CD8+ repertoires went uncompared.

They got blood RNA out of unsorted whole blood and also pulled out germline DNA. Per the germline V gene, CDR1 is MNHNY and CDR2 is SVGAGI (reference sequence). The V segment lost 6 bases and the J segment 4 bases; nucleotides outside the gene matches: 8. The length of the CDR3 is 15 residues. A constant-region primer primed TCR beta cDNA synthesis from 500 ng of total RNA. For TCR beta, libraries were produced by three nested multiplex PCR rounds using slightly modified ARM-PCR. Investigators reported that the first two PCR rounds, at roughly 10 cycles each, used TRBV1-TRBV30 forward primers with a C-beta reverse primer. Each CDR3 protein is one row after TCRdb ran MiXCR on the multiplex PCR reads. Here the sample spans about 310,000 distinct CDR3 sequences, 50% to 75% being singletons. In this sample, this clonotype turned up a few times. Its specificity is unknown.

The source material was peripheral blood. This clonotype originated in a woman aged 25 to 39 with primary liver carcinoma and hepatitis B virus infection. V usage is TRBV6-6 and J usage is TRBJ2-2, with TRBD2 matching over 7 bases. CDR3 loop: CASRGSSGFTGELFF. CDR3 DNA: TGTGCCAGCAGAGGGTCTAGCGGATTCACCGGGGAGCTGTTTTTT.